Following are 16 T cell receptor beta chains from one sample sequenced in a study of blood T cell repertoires in COVID-19. Some clones are missing from TCRdb's copy, which holds only in-frame ones; the method was immunoSEQ multiplex PCR. The sample consists of 85,000 to 110,000 clones, over 70% of them appearing once. Sequencing used peripheral blood. Source of these receptors: a human donor in a cohort sampled during active or convalescent COVID-19.

The V call is TRBV28, the J call TRBJ2-2; 10 bases map to TRBD1. The CDR3 sequence is 14 residues long. Germline CDR1 reads MDHEN; CDR2 reads SYDVKM. The ends lost 7 bases at V and 7 bases at J; junction bases unmatched: 6. The CDR3 region is CASTTGGANGELFF. CDR3 sequence (DNA): TGTGCCAGCACGACAGGGGGCGCGAACGGGGAGCTGTTTTTT.

In DNA form, the CDR3 reads TGTGCCAGCAGCCTCCCGGGACAGGGGAATGAAAAACTGTTTTTT. Translated, it gives CASSLPGQGNEKLFF. The rearrangement links TRBV28 to TRBJ1-4; 10 bases are a match to TRBD1. Germline V gene sequence: CDR1 MDHEN, CDR2 SYDVKM. Trimming took 6 bases from V and 5 from J; bases not matched to a gene: 6. This CDR3 is built from 15 residues.

This clone occurred a few times. This sequence joins TRBV4-1 and TRBJ1-1, with TRBD1 matching 8 bases. From germline, CDR1 is MGHRA and CDR2 YSYEKL. V was pared by 3 bases and J by 4 bases, with 4 bases of the junction left unmatched. CDR3 length: 14 amino acids. The DNA of the CDR3 is TGCGCCAGCAGCCACTGGACAGGGCGCACTGAAGCTTTCTTT. Amino acid sequence: CASSHWTGRTEAFF.

The rearrangement joins TRBV7-2 to TRBJ2-7; 11 bases align to TRBD2. The CDR3 is 15 residues long. Losses at the gene ends were 5 bases for V and 3 bases for J; bases not matched to a gene: 6. Germline V gene sequence: CDR1 SGHTA, CDR2 FQGNSA. Written as DNA, the CDR3 is TGTGCCAGCAGCCCCAGACTAGCGGGGAGCTACGAGCAGTACTTC. This translates into CASSPRLAGSYEQYF.

V is TRBV30 and J is TRBJ1-5; D is possibly TRBD1 (6 bases). Germline CDR1 and CDR2: GTSNPN and SVGIG (reference sequence). V lost 4 bases and J 4 bases, leaving 11 bases between the germline ends. The CDR3 runs to 13 residues. The CDR3 protein is CAWTRGWNQPQHF. Written as DNA, the CDR3 is TGTGCCTGGACGAGGGGGTGGAATCAGCCCCAGCATTTT.

V gene TRBV4-1 combines with J gene TRBJ1-1; D may be TRBD1 (5 bases). This CDR3 is 14 amino acids long. V lost 4 bases and J 1 base, leaving 10 bases between the germline ends. Looked up from germline, CDR1 is MGHRA and CDR2 is YSYEKL. CDR3 loop: CASSLIRANTEAFF. Written as DNA, the CDR3 is TGCGCCAGCAGCCTTATCAGGGCGAACACTGAAGCTTTCTTT.

This clone was detected only a few times. This rearrangement joins TRBV24-1 to TRBJ1-2; 7 bases match TRBD1. Germline CDR1 is KGHDR and CDR2 is SFDVKD. This CDR3 is 14 amino acids long. The V and J ends lost 1 base and 8 bases, in that order; junction bases with no gene match: 6. The DNA for the CDR3 is TGTGCCACCAGTGATTTCAGGGGGAATCGGGGCTACACCTTC. Translating gives CATSDFRGNRGYTF.

V gene TRBV29-1 combines with J gene TRBJ2-2; 9 bases fit TRBD1. The CDR3 runs 13 residues. Losses at the gene ends were 6 bases for V and 6 bases for J; bases not matched to a gene: 5. CDR1 and CDR2 from the germline V gene are SQVTM and ANQGSEA. The CDR3 sequence: CSVQGAVSGELFF. In DNA form, the CDR3 reads TGCAGCGTACAGGGGGCTGTTTCCGGGGAGCTGTTTTTT.

This chain joins TRBV4-1 and TRBJ1-5; D is perhaps TRBD1 (6 bases). CDR1 is MGHRA and CDR2 is YSYEKL in the germline V gene. V lost 0 bases and J 0 bases, leaving 15 bases between the germline ends. The CDR3 runs 18 residues. The CDR3 is CASSQDLDRPFSNQPQHF. The CDR3 bases are TGCGCCAGCAGCCAAGACCTGGACAGACCTTTTAGCAATCAGCCCCAGCATTTT.

The V and J genes are TRBV6-1 and TRBJ1-6; weak D call: TRBD1 (5 bases). V dropped 2 bases and J dropped 10 bases, with 21 bases sitting between them. The CDR3 has 17 amino acids. Germline CDR1 and CDR2: MNHNS and SASEGT. The CDR3 DNA sequence: TGTGCCAGCAGTGAACTAGCGCAGGGCAAGGGAAACTCACCCCTCCACTTT. Protein product: CASSELAQGKGNSPLHF.

CDR3 region: CASSPVGRREQYF. CDR3 nucleotides: TGTGCCAGCAGCCCCGTGGGCCGTCGCGAGCAGTACTTC. The chain uses TRBV5-6 and TRBJ2-7; no reliable D call. Germline V gene lookup returns CDR1 SGHDT and CDR2 YYEEEE. V lost 4 bases to trimming and J lost 6 bases, with 14 bases between them. CDR3 size: 13 residues.

The CDR3 DNA reads as TGTGCCTGGGAGACATATGGGGAATCACCGGGACATAACTATGGCTACACCTTC. This sequence encodes CAWETYGESPGHNYGYTF. The chain links TRBV30 to TRBJ1-2, with TRBD1 as a possible D gene (6 bases). Germline-derived CDR1 and CDR2 are GTSNPN and SVGIG (reference sequence). V dropped 5 bases and J dropped 1 base, with 26 bases sitting between them. The CDR3 runs to 18 residues.

The chain couples TRBV5-1 to TRBJ1-5, with D possibly matching TRBD1 (5 bases). The CDR3 runs 11 residues. Per the germline V gene, CDR1 is SGHRS and CDR2 is YFSETQ. Trimming left V 8 bases short and J 4 bases short, with 7 bases between. The CDR3 spells CARRQNQPQHF. Written as DNA, the CDR3 is TGCGCCAGAAGACAGAATCAGCCCCAGCATTTT.

This clone appeared a single time. The V and J genes are TRBV6-5 and TRBJ2-5; D unclear. The V and J ends lost 6 bases and 5 bases respectively, with 16 bases between them. Germline values: CDR1 MNHEY, CDR2 SVGAGI. The CDR3 has 14 residues. The CDR3: CASSMRLNPETQYF. CDR3 bases: TGTGCCAGCAGCATGAGACTTAACCCGGAGACCCAGTACTTC.

V is TRBV18 and J is TRBJ2-7; maybe TRBD1 (6 bases). CDR1 is KGHSH and CDR2 is LQKENI in the germline V gene. CDR3 length equals 16 residues. V gave up 3 bases and J gave up 0 bases, with 15 bases separating them. CDR3 sequence (DNA): TGTGCCAGCTCACCGGCCCAGGGGCCGTTCTCCTACGAGCAGTACTTC. This codes for CASSPAQGPFSYEQYF.

The gene calls are TRBV2 and TRBJ2-7, with D possibly matching TRBD2 (5 bases). Trimming took 3 bases from V and 4 from J, leaving 19 bases between them. CDR1 and CDR2 from the germline V gene are SNHLY and FYNNEI. CDR3 length equals 16 residues. CDR3 sequence (DNA): TGTGCCAGCAGTGATAGAGGGTATACCTCCCTATACGAGCAGTACTTC. Translating it yields CASSDRGYTSLYEQYF.